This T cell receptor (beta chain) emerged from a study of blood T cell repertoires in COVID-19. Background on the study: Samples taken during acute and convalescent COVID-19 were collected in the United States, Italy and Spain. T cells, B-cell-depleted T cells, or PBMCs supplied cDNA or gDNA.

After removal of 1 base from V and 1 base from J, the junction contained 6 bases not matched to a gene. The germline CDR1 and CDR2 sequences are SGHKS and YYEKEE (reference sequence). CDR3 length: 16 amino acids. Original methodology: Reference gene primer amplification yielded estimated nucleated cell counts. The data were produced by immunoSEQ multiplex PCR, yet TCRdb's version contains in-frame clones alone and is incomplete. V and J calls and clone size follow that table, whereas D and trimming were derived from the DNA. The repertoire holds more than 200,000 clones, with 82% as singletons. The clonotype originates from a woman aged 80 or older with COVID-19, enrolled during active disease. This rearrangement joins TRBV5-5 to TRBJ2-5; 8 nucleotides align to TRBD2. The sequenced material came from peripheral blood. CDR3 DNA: TGTGCCAGCAGCTTGAGGGCGGGGGGCCTCCAAGAGACCCAGTACTTC. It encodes CASSLRAGGLQETQYF.